The 8 T cell receptor beta chains below all came from one sample that was sequenced in a study of blood T cell repertoires in COVID-19. Profiled with immunoSEQ multiplex PCR; TCRdb holds only in-frame clones, not every one. The sample includes 300,000 to 450,000 clones, about 90% seen only once; the top ten take 1.3%. Sequences were obtained from PBMCs or T cells enriched from blood (not recorded which). The receptors were sampled from a young man who had recovered from COVID-19.

The chain uses TRBV11-3 and TRBJ1-1; D unresolved. Germline-derived CDR1 and CDR2 are SGHNT and YENEEA. This CDR3 has 14 residues. V shed 0 bases and J shed 4 bases, with 9 bases lying between them. The CDR3 sequence is CASSLDSRSTEAFF. DNA of the CDR3: TGTGCCAGCAGCTTAGATTCTAGGAGCACTGAAGCTTTCTTT.

The V call is TRBV30, the J call TRBJ2-3, with TRBD2 as a possible D gene (5 bases). Trimming cost V 1 base and J 8 bases, with 7 bases left between them. Germline V lookup: CDR1 GTSNPN, CDR2 SVGIG (reference sequence). This CDR3 has 11 residues. The CDR3 DNA is TGTGCCTGGAGTGAAGGGAGTACGCAGTATTTT. This codes for CAWSEGSTQYF. The complete variable domain, with remaining parts taken from reference TRBV30 and TRBJ2-3, reads SQTIHQWPATLVQPVGSPLSLECTVEGTSNPNLYWYRQAAGRGLQLLFYSVGIGQISSEVPQNLSASRPQDRQFILSSKKLLLSDSGFYLCAWSEGSTQYFGPGTRLTVL.

J is TRBJ1-5 and V is TRBV24-1, with D maybe TRBD1 (6 bases). The V end lost 7 bases, the J end lost 3 bases, and 12 bases lay between the germline ends. The CDR3 is made up of 14 amino acids. Looked up from germline, CDR1 is KGHDR and CDR2 is SFDVKD. The chain's CDR3 is CATSQQGYNQPQHF. The DNA for the CDR3 is TGTGCCACCAGCCAACAGGGATACAATCAGCCCCAGCATTTT.

The V gene is TRBV19, the J gene TRBJ1-5; perhaps TRBD1 as D (5 bases). This CDR3 is 16 amino acids long. The germline V gene has CDR1 LNHDA and CDR2 SQIVND (reference sequence). V was clipped by 5 bases and J by 0 bases, with 14 bases between them. The CDR3 region is CASSPSDTFSNQPQHF. DNA of the CDR3: TGTGCCAGTAGTCCCTCGGACACGTTTAGCAATCAGCCCCAGCATTTT.

The chain combines TRBV4-1 with TRBJ1-1; 10 nucleotides agree with TRBD1. The junction had 9 bases not matched to a gene; V was cut back by 6 bases and J by 2 bases. Germline V gene data show CDR1 as MGHRA and CDR2 as YSYEKL. The CDR3 has 16 residues. CDR3 loop: CASRNHRDRGNTEAFF. In nucleotides, the CDR3 is TGCGCCAGCAGAAATCACCGGGACAGGGGAAACACTGAAGCTTTCTTT.

The chain uses TRBV5-1 and TRBJ2-5; 9 bases map to TRBD2. The V segment lost 0 bases and the J segment 10 bases; nucleotides outside the gene matches: 16. The CDR3 runs 17 residues. The germline V gene has CDR1 SGHRS and CDR2 YFSETQ. The CDR3 sequence is CASSLAGSGGGRVGQYF. CDR3 nucleotide sequence: TGCGCCAGCAGCTTGGCTGGTAGCGGGGGAGGAAGAGTTGGCCAGTACTTC.

The chain employs TRBV7-8 and TRBJ1-2; D is possibly TRBD1 (6 bases). This CDR3 is built from 14 residues. CDR1 and CDR2 from the germline V gene are SGHVS and FQNEAQ. V was trimmed by 4 bases and J by 5 bases, leaving 14 bases between them. The CDR3 nucleotides read TGTGCCAGCAGCTCGATACAGGGATCTTATGGCTACACCTTC. Amino acid sequence: CASSSIQGSYGYTF.

This chain links TRBV5-6 with TRBJ2-1; TRBD1 matches at 8 bases. Germline V gives CDR1 SGHDT, CDR2 YYEEEE. J lost 1 base, V lost 0 bases, and 3 bases had no gene match. This CDR3 is 16 amino acids long. CDR3 region: CASSLGTGKSYNEQFF. The DNA of the CDR3 is TGTGCCAGCAGCTTGGGGACAGGGAAATCCTACAATGAGCAGTTCTTC.